This T cell receptor (beta chain) derives from a study of blood T cell repertoires in COVID-19. Per germline, CDR1 SGDLS and CDR2 YYNGEE. Trimming left V 3 bases short and J 7 bases short, with 16 bases between. The CDR3 extends over 14 amino acids. This clone has only one observation. Clones were sequenced by immunoSEQ multiplex PCR, and TCRdb holds only the in-frame ones, with some missing. Among approximately 33,000 clones listed, around 90% were seen once. Material: peripheral blood. The sequence came from a man aged 55 to 69 with COVID-19, enrolled during active disease. The chain links TRBV9 to TRBJ1-2; the D gene is possibly TRBD1 (6 bases). The CDR3 is CASSARGRGGGYTF. In DNA, the CDR3 is TGTGCCAGCAGCGCCAGGGGCCGGGGGGGTGGCTACACCTTC.